This section outlines one TCR beta chain sequence together with its context. Sequencing was performed with immunoSEQ multiplex PCR; in TCRdb, only in-frame clones are kept and a portion is missing. The table records around 30,000 clones, roughly 95% of them present only once. Germline V gene lookup returns CDR1 SGHRS and CDR2 YFSETQ. This CDR3 comprises 18 residues. Germline trimming cut 1 base from V and 5 bases from J; bases unmatched to any gene: 13. This entry belongs to a study of control samples from healthy donors and cancer patients. Sequenced sample: blood. The chain is built from TRBV5-1 and TRBJ2-3; 10 bases line up with TRBD2. The TCR was taken from a man aged 60-69 years in good health. The CDR3 reads CASSLRSLAGGILDTQYF. Written as DNA, the CDR3 is TGCGCCAGCAGCTTGAGAAGCTTAGCGGGGGGAATTTTAGATACGCAGTATTTT.